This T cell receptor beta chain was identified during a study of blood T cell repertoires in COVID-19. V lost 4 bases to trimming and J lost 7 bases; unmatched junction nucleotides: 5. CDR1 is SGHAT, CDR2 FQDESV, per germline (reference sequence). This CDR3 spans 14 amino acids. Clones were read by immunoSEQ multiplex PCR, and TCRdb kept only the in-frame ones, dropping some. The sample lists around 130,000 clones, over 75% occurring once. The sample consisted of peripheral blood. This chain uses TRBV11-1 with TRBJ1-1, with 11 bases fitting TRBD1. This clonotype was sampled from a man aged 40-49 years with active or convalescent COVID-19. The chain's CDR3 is CASSSRTGGGEAFF. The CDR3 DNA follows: TGTGCCAGCAGCTCTCGGACAGGGGGCGGTGAAGCTTTCTTT.